The next 10 T cell receptor beta chains were all read from a single sample in a study of CD8 T cells in ankylosing spondylitis. The study's findings and limits: A TCR beta motif made of fewer than ten highly homologous variants seemed typical of ankylosing spondylitis blood.

No antigen is known for these receptors. Using its own MiXCR run on the 5' RACE reads, TCRdb lists one record per CDR3 protein. The data show around 490,000 distinct CDR3 sequences, roughly 5% seen once. The sequenced material came from blood, either unsorted or a sorted T cell fraction (not recorded which). The receptor set was obtained from a male donor with ankylosing spondylitis.

The table lists this clonotype with a few counts. The gene calls are TRBV5-1 and TRBJ2-1; 8 bases are shared with TRBD2. The CDR3 extends over 15 amino acids. Germline values: CDR1 SGHRS, CDR2 YFSETQ. The V and J ends lost 1 base and 3 bases, in that order; junction bases with no gene match: 3. The CDR3 is CASSLFAGGYNEQFF. The CDR3 coding sequence is TGCGCCAGCAGCTTGTTTGCGGGAGGCTACAATGAGCAGTTCTTC.

This clonotype was counted ten times or more. This chain links TRBV2 with TRBJ2-7; D is uncertain. CDR3 size: 13 residues. Between the trimmed V and J ends, which lost 2 bases and 6 bases, there was a span of 11 bases. Germline assignment: CDR1 SNHLY and CDR2 FYNNEI. For the CDR3, the DNA is TGTGCCAGCAGTGAAAGTGTGTCCGGCGAGCAGTACTTC. The encoded protein is CASSESVSGEQYF. The complete variable domain, with remaining parts taken from reference TRBV2 and TRBJ2-7, reads EPEVTQTPSHQVTQMGQEVILRCVPISNHLYFYWYRQILGQKVEFLVSFYNNEISEKSEIFDDQFSVERPDGSNFTLKIRSTKLEDSAMYFCASSESVSGEQYFGPGTRLTVT.

This clonotype has at least ten counts. The CDR3 nucleotides read TGTGCCAGCAGTCTCCCAGGGGAGTCCTACAATGAGCAGTTCTTC. Amino acids: CASSLPGESYNEQFF. The rearrangement links TRBV28 to TRBJ2-1; the D gene is possibly TRBD1 (6 bases). Between the trimmed V and J ends, which lost 5 bases and 1 base, there was a span of 12 bases. Per germline, CDR1 MDHEN and CDR2 SYDVKM. The CDR3 has 15 residues.

This clonotype was seen repeatedly, ten times or more. This chain uses TRBV20-1 with TRBJ1-2; TRBD1 matches at 7 bases. Germline V gene lookup returns CDR1 DFQATT and CDR2 SNEGSKA (reference sequence). V lost 5 bases to trimming and J lost 8 bases; unmatched junction nucleotides: 8. The CDR3 is made up of 12 amino acids. The CDR3, as DNA: TGCAGTGCTTACAAGGGGGCGCGAGGCTACACCTTC. It translates to CSAYKGARGYTF.

This clonotype was counted ten times or more. The chain joins TRBV13 to TRBJ1-6; no firm D call. In germline, CDR1 is PRHDT, CDR2 FYEKMQ (reference sequence). The V end lost 3 bases, the J end lost 10 bases, and 7 bases lay between the germline ends. The CDR3 covers 12 residues. The CDR3 is CASSFRGSPLHF. CDR3 sequence (DNA): TGTGCCAGCAGCTTTCGTGGATCACCCCTCCACTTT.

This clonotype occurred many times. This chain's CDR3 is CASSFGGDGQPQHF. CDR3 nucleotide sequence: TGCGCCAGCAGCTTTGGGGGAGACGGCCAGCCCCAGCATTTT. V is TRBV5-1 and J is TRBJ1-5; tentative D call: TRBD1 (5 bases). V was cut by 2 bases and J by 7 bases, with 13 bases left in between. Germline V gene lookup returns CDR1 SGHRS and CDR2 YFSETQ. This CDR3 has 14 residues.

This clonotype has at least ten counts. The genes are TRBV6-1 and TRBJ2-7, with TRBD1 as a possible D gene (6 bases). The germline gives CDR1 MNHNS, CDR2 SASEGT. V was shortened by 7 bases and J by 5 bases, with 15 bases between the two germline ends. The CDR3 loop spans 13 amino acids. CDR3 residues: CASTETGRNEQYF. CDR3 coding DNA: TGTGCCAGCACCGAGACAGGCCGGAACGAGCAGTACTTC.

In its sample, this clonotype was seen many times. The chain is built from TRBV20-1 and TRBJ2-7, with unresolved D. The V end lost 6 bases, the J end lost 2 bases, and 14 bases lay between the germline ends. The V gene's germline CDR1 is DFQATT and CDR2 SNEGSKA (reference sequence). The CDR3 has 13 residues. The CDR3 DNA reads TGCAGTGCCAAGGGATCCCCTACCTACGAGCAGTACTTC. This gives the protein CSAKGSPTYEQYF.

This clonotype was recorded many times. This CDR3 reads CATSDLRDRGGEAFF. As DNA, the CDR3 is TGTGCCACCAGTGACCTCCGGGACAGGGGGGGCGAAGCTTTCTTT. The chain links TRBV24-1 to TRBJ1-1; 11 bases match TRBD1. With 4 bases clipped from V and 8 bases from J, the junction kept 8 bases outside the gene matches. The CDR3 is made up of 15 amino acids. From germline, CDR1 is KGHDR and CDR2 SFDVKD.

This clonotype was found many times. The rearrangement links TRBV20-1 to TRBJ2-3, with 7 positions matching TRBD2. The CDR3 spans 14 residues. CDR1 is DFQATT, CDR2 SNEGSKA, per germline (reference sequence). Germline trimming cut 6 bases from V and 2 bases from J; bases unmatched to any gene: 8. CDR3: CSAQNLAATDTQYF. In nucleotides, the CDR3 is TGCAGTGCCCAAAACCTAGCGGCCACAGATACGCAGTATTTT.